The 29 T cell receptor beta chains below come from one sample, sequenced in a study of control samples from healthy donors and cancer patients. The protocol was immunoSEQ multiplex PCR, while the TCRdb copy is restricted to in-frame clones and leaves out a portion. The profile covers approximately 69,000 clones, with 89% appearing a single time and 5% to 7% taken by the ten largest. The sample consisted of PBMCs. These receptors were taken from a man between 60 and 75 years old with colorectal cancer.

This clone was picked up a small number of times. The V call is TRBV5-1, the J call TRBJ2-3; 7 bases are a match to TRBD2. CDR3 length: 16 residues. The junction had 8 bases not matched to a gene; V was cut back by 4 bases and J by 0 bases. Germline CDR1 reads SGHRS; CDR2 reads YFSETQ. CDR3 DNA sequence: TGCGCCAGCAGCCCCAACACTAGCGAAAGCACAGATACGCAGTATTTT. It codes for CASSPNTSESTDTQYF.

The J gene is TRBJ2-3, the V gene TRBV10-3, with TRBD2 as a possible D gene (6 bases). V lost 5 bases and J 9 bases, leaving 12 bases between the germline ends. CDR1 is ENHRY and CDR2 is SYGVKD in the germline V gene. The CDR3 extends over 12 amino acids. DNA for the CDR3: TGTGCCATCAGTCCAGAGACTAGGACGCAGTATTTT. Protein: CAISPETRTQYF.

This chain links TRBV4-1 with TRBJ2-7, with D possibly TRBD2 on 6 matching bases. The germline gives CDR1 MGHRA, CDR2 YSYEKL. This CDR3 is built from 14 residues. V lost 4 bases, J lost 0 bases, and 10 bases lay in between. CDR3 nucleotide sequence: TGCGCCAGCAGCCCGGGACTCAGCTCCTACGAGCAGTACTTC. Residues: CASSPGLSSYEQYF.

This clone was observed a handful of times. The chain employs TRBV5-4 and TRBJ1-6; weak D call: TRBD1 (5 bases). The V and J ends lost 4 bases and 7 bases respectively, with 12 bases between them. The germline V gene encodes CDR1 SGHNT and CDR2 YYREEE (reference sequence). The CDR3 consists of 14 residues. CDR3 residues: CASSIPGGNSPLHF. In DNA form, the CDR3 reads TGTGCCAGCAGCATACCCGGGGGGAATTCACCCCTCCACTTT.

This chain connects TRBV4-1 to TRBJ2-1; weak D call: TRBD2 (6 bases). The V and J ends lost 4 bases and 7 bases respectively, with 20 bases between them. The CDR3 consists of 16 residues. Germline values: CDR1 MGHRA, CDR2 YSYEKL. This CDR3 is CASSLTPGLSGNEQFF. In DNA, the CDR3 is TGCGCCAGCAGCCTCACCCCGGGACTTTCAGGGAATGAGCAGTTCTTC.

The chain uses TRBV18 and TRBJ2-5, with TRBD2 matching over 8 bases. CDR3 size: 13 residues. Per the germline V gene, CDR1 is KGHSH and CDR2 is LQKENI. V gave up 6 bases and J gave up 5 bases; unmatched junction bases: 5. The DNA of the CDR3 is TGTGCCAGCTCCCGGGGGGGGCTGGAGACCCAGTACTTC. This sequence encodes CASSRGGLETQYF.

The chain joins TRBV11-3 to TRBJ2-2; possible D gene TRBD1, 6 bases. The CDR3 is made up of 14 amino acids. CDR1 SGHNT and CDR2 YENEEA come from the germline V gene. Trimming shortened V by 8 bases and J by 0 bases, and 10 bases separated the two germline ends. The CDR3 loop reads CASGGHANTGELFF. The CDR3, as DNA: TGTGCCAGCGGGGGACACGCGAACACCGGGGAGCTGTTTTTT.

The V gene is TRBV11-3, the J gene TRBJ2-1; 9 positions agree with TRBD2. The junction had 10 bases not matched to a gene; V was cut back by 0 bases and J by 7 bases. This CDR3 region has 17 residues. The germline gives CDR1 SGHNT, CDR2 YENEEA. The CDR3 region has the DNA TGTGCCAGCAGCTTAGAAGGGGGACTAGCAGCAGGGAATGAGCAGTTCTTC. Protein product: CASSLEGGLAAGNEQFF.

CDR3 DNA: TGTGCCAGTAGTAGTGGGACAGTTCGAAACACCATATATTTT. It is translated as CASSSGTVRNTIYF. This chain connects TRBV19 to TRBJ1-3, with 7 bases lining up with TRBD1. Looked up from germline, CDR1 is LNHDA and CDR2 is SQIVND (reference sequence). V lost 4 bases to trimming and J lost 5 bases; unmatched junction nucleotides: 5. The CDR3 loop spans 14 amino acids.

The chain links TRBV19 to TRBJ1-1; 8 bases line up with TRBD1. V dropped 6 bases and J dropped 3; count of bases not matched to a gene: 6. The CDR3 is 14 residues long. Germline V gene lookup returns CDR1 LNHDA and CDR2 SQIVND (reference sequence). CDR3 nucleotide sequence: TGTGCCAGTAGGCCAGGGGGCAAGGACACTGAAGCTTTCTTT. This sequence encodes CASRPGGKDTEAFF.

This sequence joins TRBV19 and TRBJ1-3; 7 bases map to TRBD1. The CDR3 extends over 16 amino acids. The germline CDR1 and CDR2 sequences are LNHDA and SQIVND (reference sequence). Trimming cost V 5 bases and J 0 bases; bases outside gene matches: 7. The CDR3: CASSPIWDSSGNTIYF. DNA for the CDR3: TGTGCCAGTAGTCCTATCTGGGACAGCTCTGGAAACACCATATATTTT. Looking up the rest from reference TRBV19 and TRBJ1-3 gives the full variable domain: DGGITQSPKYLFRKEGQNVTLSCEQNLNHDAMYWYRQDPGQGLRLIYYSQIVNDFQKGDIAEGYSVSREKKESFPLTVTSAQKNPTAFYLCASSPIWDSSGNTIYFGEGSWLTVV.

Only one count was recorded for this clone. The chain couples TRBV5-1 to TRBJ1-2; TRBD1 is a possible D gene (6 bases). This CDR3 has 19 residues. The germline V gene has CDR1 SGHRS and CDR2 YFSETQ. The V end was cut by 0 bases, the J end by 5 bases, with 26 bases between. The CDR3 loop is CASSLVDSGGSRGQYGYTF. DNA for the CDR3: TGCGCCAGCAGCTTGGTGGATAGCGGGGGGTCCAGGGGCCAGTATGGCTACACCTTC.

V and J are TRBV3-1 (or the pseudogene TRBV3-2) and TRBJ1-2; D is unresolved. Germline loops: CDR1 LGHDT, CDR2 YNNKEL (reference sequence). V was pared by 2 bases and J by 2 bases, with 9 bases between. The CDR3 covers 14 residues. The CDR3 region is CASSQRARNYGYTF. CDR3 coding DNA: TGTGCCAGCAGCCAACGGGCCAGGAACTATGGCTACACCTTC.

The chain carries TRBV2 and TRBJ2-1; D not certain. The CDR3 loop spans 13 amino acids. Germline assignment: CDR1 SNHLY and CDR2 FYNNEI. V lost 6 bases to trimming and J lost 10 bases, with 16 bases between them. This chain's CDR3 is CASSAGPSSEQFF. CDR3 DNA: TGTGCCAGCAGCGCCGGGCCGTCAAGCGAGCAGTTCTTC.

The chain carries TRBV19 and TRBJ2-5; possible D gene TRBD1, 5 bases. Germline V gene data show CDR1 as LNHDA and CDR2 as SQIVND (reference sequence). V was clipped by 6 bases and J by 1 base, with 12 bases between them. The CDR3 has 14 amino acids. CDR3 amino acids: CASRTGRGQETQYF. The CDR3 DNA follows: TGTGCCAGTAGGACGGGTAGGGGCCAAGAGACCCAGTACTTC.

The genes are TRBV12-3 or TRBV12-4 and TRBJ2-2; unclear D gene. CDR3 size: 11 residues. The germline V and J ends were trimmed by 2 bases and 6 bases, with 1 base remaining between them. CDR3 sequence: CASSLSGELFF. The CDR3 region has the DNA TGTGCCAGCAGTTTATCCGGGGAGCTGTTTTTT.

This chain links TRBV6-5 with TRBJ1-5; no reliable D call. CDR3 size: 14 residues. V was shortened by 7 bases and J by 3 bases, with 13 bases between the two germline ends. Germline V gene data show CDR1 as MNHEY and CDR2 as SVGAGI. CDR3 loop: CASTLVGNNQPQHF. The CDR3 nucleotides read TGTGCCAGCACCCTAGTGGGAAACAATCAGCCCCAGCATTTT.

The CDR3 sequence is CAISTAGVGTDTQYF. CDR3 in DNA: TGTGCCATCAGTACAGCGGGGGTTGGCACAGATACGCAGTATTTT. The V gene is TRBV10-3, the J gene TRBJ2-3; TRBD2 matches 8 bases. This CDR3 spans 15 amino acids. CDR1 ENHRY and CDR2 SYGVKD come from the germline V gene. J lost 1 base, V lost 5 bases, and 5 bases had no gene match.

J is TRBJ2-7 and V is TRBV12-3 or TRBV12-4; D gene ambiguous. There are 13 residues in the CDR3. V lost 10 bases, J lost 1 base, and 14 bases lay in between. The DNA for the CDR3 is TGTGCCACCTCCGAACCCGGGTCCTACGAGCAGTACTTC. This gives the protein CATSEPGSYEQYF.

The chain combines TRBV5-1 with TRBJ2-3; D possibly corresponds to TRBD1 (6 bases). The germline V and J ends were trimmed by 4 bases and 0 bases, with 15 bases remaining between them. This CDR3 has 16 amino acids. In germline, CDR1 is SGHRS, CDR2 YFSETQ. CDR3 sequence reads: CASSPGTSSSTDTQYF. CDR3 in DNA: TGCGCCAGCAGCCCCGGGACAAGTTCTAGCACAGATACGCAGTATTTT.

V is TRBV6-5 and J is TRBJ2-7; 7 nucleotides match TRBD1. In germline, CDR1 is MNHEY, CDR2 SVGAGI. V dropped 0 bases and J dropped 3; count of bases not matched to a gene: 5. The CDR3 runs to 15 residues. For the CDR3, the DNA is TGTGCCAGCAGTTACTCGAAAGGGACAGTCTACGAGCAGTACTTC. Protein sequence: CASSYSKGTVYEQYF.

This clone was detected a few times. The CDR3: CATRGGLSYEQYF. For the CDR3, the DNA is TGTGCCACCCGCGGGGGCCTCTCCTACGAGCAGTACTTC. The rearrangement joins TRBV19 to TRBJ2-7; possibly TRBD2 for D (7 bases). The germline V gene encodes CDR1 LNHDA and CDR2 SQIVND (reference sequence). The V gene lost 10 bases and the J gene lost 0 bases, with 13 bases spanning the gap. CDR3 length: 13 residues.

The rearrangement links TRBV7-2 to TRBJ2-7; tentatively, D is TRBD1 (5 bases). The germline V gene has CDR1 SGHTA and CDR2 FQGNSA. The V and J ends lost 5 bases and 7 bases respectively, with 12 bases between them. This CDR3 is built from 12 residues. CDR3 sequence reads: CASSPGQGEQYF. The CDR3 coding sequence is TGTGCCAGCAGCCCCGGACAAGGGGAGCAGTACTTC.

The rearrangement uses TRBV27 and TRBJ2-7; D may be TRBD1 or TRBD2 (5 bases each). The CDR3 contains 15 residues. The V end was cut by 1 base, the J end by 7 bases, with 17 bases between. Germline loops: CDR1 MNHEY, CDR2 SMNVEV (reference sequence). CDR3 coding DNA: TGTGCCAGCAGTTTATTCTTGGGACCCTTGGGGGAGCAGTACTTC. Translating gives CASSLFLGPLGEQYF.

This sequence joins TRBV19 and TRBJ2-7; 9 bases map to TRBD2. Unmatched junction bases numbered 3, after V lost 4 bases and J lost 5 bases. The CDR3 length is 13 residues. Germline V lookup: CDR1 LNHDA, CDR2 SQIVND (reference sequence). The CDR3 sequence is CASSTGGGDEQYF. CDR3 coding DNA: TGTGCCAGTAGTACCGGCGGGGGGGACGAGCAGTACTTC. Together with reference TRBV19 and TRBJ2-7, the CDR3 gives the full variable domain: DGGITQSPKYLFRKEGQNVTLSCEQNLNHDAMYWYRQDPGQGLRLIYYSQIVNDFQKGDIAEGYSVSREKKESFPLTVTSAQKNPTAFYLCASSTGGGDEQYFGPGTRLTVT.

The rearrangement joins TRBV5-1 to TRBJ2-5; 8 bases are a match to TRBD1. CDR1 and CDR2 from the germline V gene are SGHRS and YFSETQ. Trimming removed 3 bases from V and 10 bases from J; junction bases left unmatched: 14. The CDR3 totals 15 residues. CDR3 in DNA: TGCGCCAGCAGCTCTACCGGTTCGGGACAGGAGGTCCAGTACTTC. Protein sequence: CASSSTGSGQEVQYF.

V usage is TRBV4-3 and J usage is TRBJ1-2; TRBD1 matches at 8 bases. Germline-derived CDR1 and CDR2 are LGHNA and YSLEER. The CDR3 extends over 15 amino acids. The trim removed 4 bases at V and 2 bases at J, leaving 6 bases unmatched. CDR3 nucleotide sequence: TGCGCCAGCAGCCGGCGACAGGGGCAAAACTATGGCTACACCTTC. Encoded protein: CASSRRQGQNYGYTF.

The chain combines TRBV7-9 with TRBJ2-7; D call uncertain. This CDR3 comprises 14 residues. CDR1 is SEHNR and CDR2 is FQNEAQ in the germline V gene (reference sequence). The V and J ends lost 0 bases and 3 bases respectively, with 9 bases between them. As DNA, the CDR3 is TGTGCCAGCAGCTTAGCGCGTACCAGCTACGAGCAGTACTTC. Residues: CASSLARTSYEQYF.

The chain has TRBV3-1 (or the pseudogene TRBV3-2) and TRBJ1-1; 11 bases are a match to TRBD1. The germline gives CDR1 LGHDT, CDR2 YNNKEL (reference sequence). V lost 4 bases to trimming and J lost 1 base; unmatched junction nucleotides: 5. CDR3 length equals 16 residues. CDR3 coding DNA: TGTGCCAGCAGCCGGGACAGGGGGAGGTGGAACACTGAAGCTTTCTTT. Translated, it gives CASSRDRGRWNTEAFF.